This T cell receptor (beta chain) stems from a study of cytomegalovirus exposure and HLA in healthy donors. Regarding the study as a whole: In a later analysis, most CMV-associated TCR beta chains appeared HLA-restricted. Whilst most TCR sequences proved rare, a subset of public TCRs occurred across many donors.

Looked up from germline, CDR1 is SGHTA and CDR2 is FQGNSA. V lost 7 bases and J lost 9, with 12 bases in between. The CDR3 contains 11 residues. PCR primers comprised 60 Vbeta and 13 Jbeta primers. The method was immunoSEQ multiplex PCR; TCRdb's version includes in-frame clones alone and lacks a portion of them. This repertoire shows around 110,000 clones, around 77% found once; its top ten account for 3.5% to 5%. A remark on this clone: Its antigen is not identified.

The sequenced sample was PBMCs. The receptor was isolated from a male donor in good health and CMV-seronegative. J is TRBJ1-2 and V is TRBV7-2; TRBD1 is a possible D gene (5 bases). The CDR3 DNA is TGTGCCAGCAAAGGAGGGGTACGCTACACCTTC. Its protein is CASKGGVRYTF.